The rows below give T cell receptor beta chains drawn from one sample of a study of B cell selection in AIRE deficiency. Sequencing used immunoSEQ multiplex PCR; TCRdb keeps in-frame clones, though not all of them. The data show about 18,000 clones, roughly 91% seen once. Input material: CD4+CD25+ Tregs sorted from PBMCs. These receptor sequences come from a human donor in good health. The CDR3 runs from the conserved cysteine through the conserved F or W. Each record gives: D gene, V gene, CDR3 protein. D genes are given only for firm matches.

d_gene: .; v_gene: TRBV5-1; CDR3aa: CASSSGQPTTQYF
d_gene: TRBD2; v_gene: TRBV15; CDR3aa: CATSRDWWRESYNEQFF
d_gene: TRBD2; v_gene: TRBV28; CDR3aa: CASRPLLAGGFYEQYF
d_gene: .; v_gene: TRBV18; CDR3aa: CASSFRRGQISSYNEQFF
d_gene: .; v_gene: TRBV2; CDR3aa: CASSLGRYNF
d_gene: .; v_gene: TRBV8-2; CDR3aa: CGRRKTYGYTF
d_gene: TRBD2; v_gene: TRBV27; CDR3aa: CASSSTGASGRNEQFF
d_gene: .; v_gene: TRBV5-6; CDR3aa: CASSSRGDYGMDTQYF
d_gene: .; v_gene: TRBV19; CDR3aa: CASRARGAGYGYTF
d_gene: TRBD1; v_gene: TRBV5-6; CDR3aa: CASSQMTGDYEQYF
d_gene: .; v_gene: TRBV6-1; CDR3aa: CASSRRVDETQYF
d_gene: TRBD1; v_gene: TRBV4-2; CDR3aa: CASSQGQGGYYGYTF
d_gene: .; v_gene: TRBV28; CDR3aa: CASRVYRGTDTQYF
d_gene: .; v_gene: TRBV28; CDR3aa: CASRYEGEQFF
d_gene: TRBD1; v_gene: TRBV28; CDR3aa: CASRLTGGGEQYF
d_gene: TRBD2; v_gene: TRBV27; CDR3aa: CASSPWGGSTDTQYF
d_gene: .; v_gene: TRBV5-5; CDR3aa: CASSLETGFIAKNIQYF
d_gene: .; v_gene: TRBV19; CDR3aa: CASSSLVRGDTGELFF
d_gene: .; v_gene: TRBV27; CDR3aa: CASSPPPGGRVYGYTF
d_gene: .; v_gene: TRBV10-3; CDR3aa: CAISDRGPQYF
d_gene: .; v_gene: TRBV18; CDR3aa: CASSAGSGQYF
d_gene: TRBD1; v_gene: TRBV5-4; CDR3aa: CASTQDRGGKLFF
d_gene: .; v_gene: TRBV7-8; CDR3aa: CASNGWGSSGANVLTF
d_gene: .; v_gene: TRBV7-9; CDR3aa: CASSLGTGGNEKLFF
d_gene: .; v_gene: TRBV28; CDR3aa: CATSLLGGQYF
d_gene: .; v_gene: TRBV5-1; CDR3aa: CASSDQGQNEQYF
d_gene: TRBD1; v_gene: TRBV5-1; CDR3aa: CASSPGQSTDTQYF
d_gene: .; v_gene: TRBV11-2; CDR3aa: CASSLDRLNEQFF
d_gene: .; v_gene: TRBV6-1; CDR3aa: CASSEPGGITGEQYF
d_gene: .; v_gene: TRBV7-9; CDR3aa: CASSLAGRGNQPQHF
d_gene: .; v_gene: TRBV7-3; CDR3aa: CASSSRPSPYNEQFF
d_gene: .; v_gene: TRBV28; CDR3aa: CATRTTYEQYF
d_gene: .; v_gene: TRBV5-1; CDR3aa: CASSLGGPSYNEQFF
d_gene: TRBD1; v_gene: TRBV7-9; CDR3aa: CASSRDRVGTGELFF
d_gene: .; v_gene: TRBV10-3; CDR3aa: CAISESASPGELFF
d_gene: TRBD2; v_gene: TRBV29-1; CDR3aa: CSVEGASGRPDSEQFF
d_gene: .; v_gene: TRBV20-1; CDR3aa: CSVRLAYGYTF
d_gene: .; v_gene: TRBV19; CDR3aa: CASSSTASPKETQYF
d_gene: .; v_gene: TRBV5-1; CDR3aa: CASSFNTLNTEAFF
d_gene: TRBD1; v_gene: TRBV7-2; CDR3aa: CASSFGQGTHTQYF
d_gene: TRBD1; v_gene: TRBV11-2; CDR3aa: CASSLSGGMNTEAFF
d_gene: .; v_gene: TRBV5-6; CDR3aa: CASSFQLTGYYEQYF
d_gene: .; v_gene: TRBV18; CDR3aa: CASSKGLPISYNEQFF
d_gene: .; v_gene: TRBV11-2; CDR3aa: CASSFELASPEKLFF
d_gene: TRBD1; v_gene: TRBV6-5; CDR3aa: CASSKTGMRQPQHF
d_gene: TRBD1; v_gene: TRBV18; CDR3aa: CASSPGTDEAFF
d_gene: .; v_gene: TRBV15; CDR3aa: CATSRETASGELFF
d_gene: TRBD2; v_gene: TRBV28; CDR3aa: CASSSTGTSVYNEQFF